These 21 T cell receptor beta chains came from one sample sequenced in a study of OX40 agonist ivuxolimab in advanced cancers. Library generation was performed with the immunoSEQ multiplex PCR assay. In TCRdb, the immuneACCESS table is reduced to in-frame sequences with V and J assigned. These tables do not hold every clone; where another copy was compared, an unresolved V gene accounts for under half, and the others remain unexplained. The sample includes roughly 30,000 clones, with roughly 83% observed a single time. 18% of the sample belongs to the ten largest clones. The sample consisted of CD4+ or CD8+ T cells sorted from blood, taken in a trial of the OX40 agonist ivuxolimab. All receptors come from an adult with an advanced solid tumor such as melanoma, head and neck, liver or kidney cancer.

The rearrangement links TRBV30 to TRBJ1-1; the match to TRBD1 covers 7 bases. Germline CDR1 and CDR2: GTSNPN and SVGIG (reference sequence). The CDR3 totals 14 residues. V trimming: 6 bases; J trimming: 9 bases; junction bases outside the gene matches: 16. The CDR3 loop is CACFEGGTLEQAFF. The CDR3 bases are TGTGCCTGTTTTGAAGGGGGCACCCTGGAACAAGCTTTCTTT.

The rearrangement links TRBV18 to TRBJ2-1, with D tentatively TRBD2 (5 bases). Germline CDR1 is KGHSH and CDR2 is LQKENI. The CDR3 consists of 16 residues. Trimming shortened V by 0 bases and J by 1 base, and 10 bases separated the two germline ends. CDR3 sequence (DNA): TGTGCCAGCTCACCACCGAGGGTGGGATCCTACAATGAGCAGTTCTTC. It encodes CASSPPRVGSYNEQFF.

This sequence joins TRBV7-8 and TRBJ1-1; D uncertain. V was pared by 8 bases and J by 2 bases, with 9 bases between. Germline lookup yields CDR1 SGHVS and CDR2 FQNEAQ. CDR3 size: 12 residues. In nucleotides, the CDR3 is TGTGCCAGCTCAGCGGTAAACACTGAAGCTTTCTTT. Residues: CASSAVNTEAFF. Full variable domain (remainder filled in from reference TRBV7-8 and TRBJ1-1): GAGVSQSPRYKVAKRGQDVALRCDPISGHVSLFWYQQALGQGPEFLTYFQNEAQLDKSGLPSDRFFAERPEGSVSTLKIQRTQQEDSAVYLCASSAVNTEAFFGQGTRLTVV.

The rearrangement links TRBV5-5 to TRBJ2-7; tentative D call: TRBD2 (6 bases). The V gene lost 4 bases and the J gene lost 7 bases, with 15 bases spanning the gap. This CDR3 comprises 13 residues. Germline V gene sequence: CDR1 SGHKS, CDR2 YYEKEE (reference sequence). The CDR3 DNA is TGTGCCAGCAGCCCGGGAGATGCGGGTGAGCAGTACTTC. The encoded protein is CASSPGDAGEQYF.

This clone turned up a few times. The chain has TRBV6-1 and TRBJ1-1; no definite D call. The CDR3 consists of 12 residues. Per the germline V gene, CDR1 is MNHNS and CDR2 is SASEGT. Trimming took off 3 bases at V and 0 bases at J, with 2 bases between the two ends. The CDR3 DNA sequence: TGTGCCAGCAGTGAGGTGAACACTGAAGCTTTCTTT. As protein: CASSEVNTEAFF.

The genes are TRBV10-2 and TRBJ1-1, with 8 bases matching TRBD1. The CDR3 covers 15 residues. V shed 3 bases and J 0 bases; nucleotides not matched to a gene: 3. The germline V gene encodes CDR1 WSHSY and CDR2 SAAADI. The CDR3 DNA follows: TGCGCCAGCAGTGAACGACAGGGGCTGAACACTGAAGCTTTCTTT. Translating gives CASSERQGLNTEAFF.

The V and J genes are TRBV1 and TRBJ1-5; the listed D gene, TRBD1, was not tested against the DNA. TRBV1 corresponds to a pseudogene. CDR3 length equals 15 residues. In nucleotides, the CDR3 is TGCACCAGCAGCCCCGCCGGGACAGGCAATCAGCCCCAGCATTTT. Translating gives CTSSPAGTGNQPQHF.

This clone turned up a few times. CDR3 loop: CSVAGPDYGYTF. CDR3 bases: TGCAGCGTTGCAGGGCCCGACTATGGCTACACCTTC. This chain joins TRBV29-1 and TRBJ1-2; possible D gene TRBD1, 5 bases. The length of the CDR3 is 12 residues. Looked up from germline, CDR1 is SQVTM and CDR2 is ANQGSEA. Trimming took off 4 bases at V and 3 bases at J, with 9 bases between the two ends.

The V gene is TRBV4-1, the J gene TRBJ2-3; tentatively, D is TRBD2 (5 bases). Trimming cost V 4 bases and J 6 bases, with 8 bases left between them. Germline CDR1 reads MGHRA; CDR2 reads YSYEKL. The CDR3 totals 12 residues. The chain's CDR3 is CASSPDFDTQYF. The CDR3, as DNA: TGCGCCAGCAGCCCGGACTTCGATACGCAGTATTTT.

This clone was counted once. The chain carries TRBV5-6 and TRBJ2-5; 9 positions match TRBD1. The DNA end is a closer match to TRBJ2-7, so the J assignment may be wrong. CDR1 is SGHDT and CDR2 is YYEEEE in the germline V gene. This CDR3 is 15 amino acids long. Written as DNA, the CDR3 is TGTGCCAGCAGCTTCGCCGGGACAGGGCCCTACGAGCAGTACTTC. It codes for CASSFAGTGPYEQYF.

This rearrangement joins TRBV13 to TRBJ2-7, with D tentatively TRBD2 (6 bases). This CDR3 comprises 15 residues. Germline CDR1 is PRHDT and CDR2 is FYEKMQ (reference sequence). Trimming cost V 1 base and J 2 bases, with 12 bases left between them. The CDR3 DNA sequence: TGTGCCAGCAGCTTAGAGGGGACTTTGCCCTACGAGCAGTACTTC. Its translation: CASSLEGTLPYEQYF.

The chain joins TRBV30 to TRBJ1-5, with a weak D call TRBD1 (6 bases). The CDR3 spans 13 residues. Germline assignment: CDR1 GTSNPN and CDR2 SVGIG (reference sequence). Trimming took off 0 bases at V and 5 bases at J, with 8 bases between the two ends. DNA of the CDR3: TGTGCCTGGAGTGTAGGGGGGGATCAGCCCCAGCATTTT. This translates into CAWSVGGDQPQHF.

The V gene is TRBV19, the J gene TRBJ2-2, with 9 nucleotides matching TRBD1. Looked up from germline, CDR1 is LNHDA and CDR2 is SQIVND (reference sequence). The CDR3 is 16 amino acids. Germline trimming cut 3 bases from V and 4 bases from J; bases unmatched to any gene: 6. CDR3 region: CASSIWDRVSTGELFF. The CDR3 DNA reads TGTGCCAGTAGTATCTGGGACAGGGTTAGCACCGGGGAGCTGTTTTTT. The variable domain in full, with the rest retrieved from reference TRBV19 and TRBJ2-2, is DGGITQSPKYLFRKEGQNVTLSCEQNLNHDAMYWYRQDPGQGLRLIYYSQIVNDFQKGDIAEGYSVSREKKESFPLTVTSAQKNPTAFYLCASSIWDRVSTGELFFGEGSRLTVL.

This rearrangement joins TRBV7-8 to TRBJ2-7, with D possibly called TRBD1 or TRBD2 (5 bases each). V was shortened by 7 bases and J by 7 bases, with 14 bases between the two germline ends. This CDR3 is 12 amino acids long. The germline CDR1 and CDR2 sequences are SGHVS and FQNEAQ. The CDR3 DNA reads TGTGCCAGCATGGGGGTTTCGGGGGAGCAGTACTTC. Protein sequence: CASMGVSGEQYF.

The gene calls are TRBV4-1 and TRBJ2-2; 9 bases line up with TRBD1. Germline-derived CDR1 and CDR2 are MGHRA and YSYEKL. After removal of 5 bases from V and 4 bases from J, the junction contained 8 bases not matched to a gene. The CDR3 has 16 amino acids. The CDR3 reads CASSSTGQGLTGELFF. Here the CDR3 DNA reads TGCGCCAGCAGCTCGACCGGACAGGGGCTCACCGGGGAGCTGTTTTTT.

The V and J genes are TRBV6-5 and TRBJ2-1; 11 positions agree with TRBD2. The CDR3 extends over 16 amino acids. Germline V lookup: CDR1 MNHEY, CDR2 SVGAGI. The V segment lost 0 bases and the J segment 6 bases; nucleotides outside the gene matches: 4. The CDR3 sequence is CASSYSPSGGSNEQFF. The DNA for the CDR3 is TGTGCCAGCAGTTACTCGCCTAGCGGGGGGTCCAATGAGCAGTTCTTC.

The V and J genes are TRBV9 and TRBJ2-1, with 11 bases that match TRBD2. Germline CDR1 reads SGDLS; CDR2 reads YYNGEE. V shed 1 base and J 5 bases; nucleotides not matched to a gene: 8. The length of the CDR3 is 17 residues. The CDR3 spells CASSVKLAGGLDNEQFF. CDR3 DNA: TGTGCCAGCAGCGTAAAGCTAGCGGGAGGACTAGACAATGAGCAGTTCTTC.

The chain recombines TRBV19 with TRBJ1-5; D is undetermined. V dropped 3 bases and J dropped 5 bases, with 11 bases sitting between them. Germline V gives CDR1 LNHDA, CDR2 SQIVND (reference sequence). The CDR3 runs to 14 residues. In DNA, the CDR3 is TGTGCCAGTAGTATGTCCGGGAGCGATCAGCCCCAGCATTTT. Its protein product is CASSMSGSDQPQHF.

The DNA of the CDR3 is TGTGCCAGCAGTCCCCGTGCAGTTGTAATGCTGGGGGAAAAACTGTTTTTT. Encoded protein: CASSPRAVVMLGEKLFF. The gene calls are TRBV28 and TRBJ1-4; no clear D. CDR1 is MDHEN, CDR2 SYDVKM, per germline. The V end was cut by 5 bases, the J end by 8 bases, with 24 bases between. CDR3 length equals 17 residues.

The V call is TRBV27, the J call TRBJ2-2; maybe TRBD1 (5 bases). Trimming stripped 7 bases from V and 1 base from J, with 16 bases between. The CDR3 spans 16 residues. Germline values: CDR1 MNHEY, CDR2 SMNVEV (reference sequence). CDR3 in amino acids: CASTTWRTGNTGELFF. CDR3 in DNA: TGTGCCAGCACAACATGGCGCACAGGGAACACCGGGGAGCTGTTTTTT.

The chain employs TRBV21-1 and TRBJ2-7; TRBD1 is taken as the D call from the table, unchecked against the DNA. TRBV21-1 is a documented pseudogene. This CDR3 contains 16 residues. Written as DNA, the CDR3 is TGTGCCAGCAGCAAAGCGAGGGGACAGGGCTCCTACGAGCAGTACTTC. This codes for CASSKARGQGSYEQYF.